This T cell receptor beta chain is drawn from a study of blood T cell repertoires in COVID-19. Overall study context: PBMCs, B-cell-depleted T cells, or T cells were the source of the cDNA or gDNA that made up the material.

Measured with immunoSEQ multiplex PCR; TCRdb has only the in-frame clones, and not every one. The repertoire holds approximately 110,000 clones, with around 84% as singletons. Trimming took 3 bases from V and 6 from J, leaving 15 bases between them. The CDR3 extends over 15 amino acids. Germline V gives CDR1 SGDLS, CDR2 YYNGEE. The sequence was collected from a woman of 80 years or more with acute or convalescent COVID-19. The V call is TRBV9, the J call TRBJ2-2; a possible D gene is TRBD1 (6 bases). Sequencing was done on a sample of peripheral blood. The CDR3 here is CASSAQGVVAGELFF. The CDR3 nucleotides are TGTGCCAGCAGCGCACAGGGTGTTGTGGCCGGGGAGCTGTTTTTT.